What follows are 3 T cell receptor beta chains derived from one specimen sequenced in a study of regulatory T cells in long-lasting Graves disease. Time point in this sample: newly diagnosed GD, antithyroid drugs for less than 3 months. PBMC-derived RNA was used for the TCR library. The authors built TCR beta libraries using iRepertoire HTBI primers and Arm-PCR of CDR3 regions. From the multiplex PCR reads, TCRdb called clonotypes with MiXCR, one entry per CDR3 protein. This repertoire shows roughly 430,000 distinct CDR3 sequences, around 15% found once; its top ten account for approximately 12%. These data were also filed under a second study, of T cells in Graves' hyperthyroidism and ophthalmopathy.

Specimen: peripheral blood mononuclear cells (PBMCs), collected at new diagnosis, from a patient treated with antithyroid drugs. All receptors derive from a woman aged 25-40 years with Graves disease.

This chain links TRBV14 with TRBJ2-3; TRBD2 matches at 7 bases. J gave up 4 bases and V 1 base, and 5 bases lay outside the gene matches. Germline CDR1 reads SGHDN; CDR2 reads FVKESK. This CDR3 has 15 residues. CDR3 coding DNA: TGTGCCAGCAGCCAAGCTCGGGGAGGGGCAGATACGCAGTATTTT. Translating gives CASSQARGGADTQYF.

This clonotype showed up many times. This chain links TRBV11-1 with TRBJ2-2; no clear D gene. The CDR3 covers 13 residues. Deletions cut 2 bases from V and 2 bases from J, with 3 bases between. Per germline, CDR1 SGHAT and CDR2 FQDESV (reference sequence). CDR3 protein: CASSLINTGELFF. The CDR3 coding sequence is TGTGCCAGCAGCTTAATAAACACCGGGGAGCTGTTTTTT.

There are a few counts of this clonotype. The genes are TRBV20-1 and TRBJ1-6, with a possible D match to TRBD1 (6 bases). Germline assignment: CDR1 DFQATT and CDR2 SNEGSKA (reference sequence). Trimming took off 5 bases at V and 11 bases at J, with 16 bases between the two ends. The CDR3 has 13 amino acids. DNA of the CDR3: TGCAGTGCTCGAGCGGGGGCCACAACACCCCTCCACTTT. Its translation is CSARAGATTPLHF.